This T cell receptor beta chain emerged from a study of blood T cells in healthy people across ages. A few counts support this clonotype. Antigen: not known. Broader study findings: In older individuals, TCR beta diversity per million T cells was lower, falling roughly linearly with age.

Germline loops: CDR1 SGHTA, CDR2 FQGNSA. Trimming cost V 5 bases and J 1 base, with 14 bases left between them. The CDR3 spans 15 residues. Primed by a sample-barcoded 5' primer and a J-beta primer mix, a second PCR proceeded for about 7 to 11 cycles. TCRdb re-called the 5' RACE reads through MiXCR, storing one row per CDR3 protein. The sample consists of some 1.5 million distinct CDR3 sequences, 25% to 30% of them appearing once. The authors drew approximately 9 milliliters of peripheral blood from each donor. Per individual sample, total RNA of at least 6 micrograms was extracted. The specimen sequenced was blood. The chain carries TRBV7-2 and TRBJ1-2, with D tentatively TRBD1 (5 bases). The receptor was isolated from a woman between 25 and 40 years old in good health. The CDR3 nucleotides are TGTGCCAGCAGCCCCCGCAGGGCCCTTAACTATGGCTACACCTTC. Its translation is CASSPRRALNYGYTF.